The sequence of this TCR beta chain was determined in a study of CD8+ T cells in alopecia areata. Study-wide results and limits: Normal scalp had lower clonality than lesional scalp, with alopecia totalis/universalis lesions showing this most strongly. The study also sequences resident alphabeta T cells of normal skin in scalp samples. Patients showed less clear TCR sequence sharing than mice, possibly partly because of HLA diversity.

This clone showed up just a few times. The antigen is unknown. Sequencing templates came from extracted RNA that was reverse transcribed into cDNA. Clones were sequenced by immunoSEQ multiplex PCR, and TCRdb holds only the in-frame ones, with some missing. The data hold under 250,000 clones, with just over 55% observed a single time. Germline CDR1 reads SEHNR; CDR2 reads FQNEAQ (reference sequence). The CDR3 consists of 15 residues. The V gene lost 3 bases and the J gene lost 5 bases, with 14 bases spanning the gap. Starting from PBMCs, sorting isolated CD4+ and CD8+ T cells. The sample consisted of CD8+ T cells sorted from blood. The sequence came from a human donor in good health. The chain is built from TRBV7-9 and TRBJ2-1; either TRBD1 or TRBD2 may fit D (5 bases each). The CDR3 nucleotides read TGTGCCAGCAGCTTCGAGGGGCTGGTCCACAATGAGCAGTTCTTC. Its translation is CASSFEGLVHNEQFF.